This note documents a single T cell receptor beta chain sequence. Its specificity is not known. Other DNA sequences in this specimen translate into the identical CDR3. Second doses at about 4 or about 12 weeks were pooled. Only in-frame clones appear in the TCRdb table, and some are missing; sequencing was by immunoSEQ multiplex PCR. The sample holds about 140,000 clones, 88% seen once. The sample is drawn from a study of T cell responses to AZD1222 COVID-19 vaccine. Overall study results and limits: Seropositive at baseline were only a handful of AZD1222 recipients. Along spike, vaccine-associated CD4 TCRs were found throughout, with dominance at 160-218 and 743-854. Spike-specific TCR breadth and depth went up after people got two AZD1222 doses.

V gave up 6 bases and J gave up 5 bases; unmatched junction bases: 2. CDR1 is SNHLY and CDR2 is FYNNEI in the germline V gene. This CDR3 comprises 13 residues. Material: peripheral blood, obtained 28 days after the second AZD1222 dose. The receptor's source is an adult who received the AZD1222 COVID-19 vaccine. The chain recombines TRBV2 with TRBJ1-5, with 9 positions matching TRBD1. Written as DNA, the CDR3 is TGTGCCAGCAGCCGACAGGGGGATCAGCCCCAGCATTTT. As protein: CASSRQGDQPQHF. The full variable domain, in which reference TRBV2 and TRBJ1-5 provide the parts outside the CDR3, is EPEVTQTPSHQVTQMGQEVILRCVPISNHLYFYWYRQILGQKVEFLVSFYNNEISEKSEIFDDQFSVERPDGSNFTLKIRSTKLEDSAMYFCASSRQGDQPQHFGDGTRLSIL.